The source of this TCR beta chain is a study of shared clonotypes between healthy human individuals. The CDR3 loop spans 15 amino acids. CDR1 and CDR2 from the germline V gene are SGHRS and YFSETQ. Germline trimming cut 3 bases from V and 5 bases from J; bases unmatched to any gene: 10. Regarding this clone: A far larger clone is one base from this, pointing to a likely read error.

Clones were read by immunoSEQ multiplex PCR, and TCRdb kept only the in-frame ones, dropping some. The data hold 950,000 to 1,200,000 clones, with around three quarters observed a single time. The specimen sequenced was memory CD4+ T cells from PBMCs. The subset here: CD45RA-negative fraction. This TCR was sampled from a man in his late teens or twenties in good health. Some clones in this sample may be carry-over from other donors' samples. The J gene is TRBJ2-7, the V gene TRBV5-1; 8 bases align to TRBD1. CDR3 residues: CASSSGQGVRDEQYF. The CDR3 nucleotides read TGCGCCAGCAGCTCCGGACAGGGAGTGAGGGACGAGCAGTACTTC.